The 4 T cell receptor beta chains reported below all come from one sample, sequenced in a study of blood T cell repertoires in COVID-19. The data were produced by immunoSEQ multiplex PCR, yet TCRdb's version contains in-frame clones alone and is incomplete. The repertoire holds under 150,000 clones, with 85% to 90% as singletons. Sequencing was performed on peripheral blood. The receptors were sampled from a woman aged 60-70 years with COVID-19, enrolled during active disease.

The CDR3 DNA reads as TGTGCCAGCAGCTTAAGCGGGAGGCGGTCACCCCTCCACTTT. Translated: CASSLSGRRSPLHF. J is TRBJ1-6 and V is TRBV7-3, with no clear D. V was trimmed by 1 base and J by 10 bases, leaving 11 bases between them. Germline values: CDR1 SGHTA, CDR2 FQGTGA. The length of the CDR3 is 14 residues.

The rearrangement joins TRBV5-4 to TRBJ2-3, with 7 bases matching TRBD2. Germline CDR1 SGHNT, CDR2 YYREEE (reference sequence). This CDR3 has 16 residues. V lost 0 bases and J lost 5; bases outside the gene matches: 9. CDR3: CASSLARGLEVDTQYF. DNA for the CDR3: TGTGCCAGCAGCTTGGCGAGAGGACTAGAAGTAGATACGCAGTATTTT.

The chain has TRBV15 and TRBJ2-3; D possibly corresponds to TRBD2 (7 bases). The CDR3 is 14 residues long. Between the trimmed V and J ends, which lost 5 bases and 1 base, there was a span of 10 bases. Germline V CDR1 and CDR2: LNHNV, YYDKDF (reference sequence). The CDR3 DNA follows: TGTGCCACCAGCGGGGGGGCCGGCACAGATACGCAGTATTTT. This encodes CATSGGAGTDTQYF.

The chain combines TRBV30 with TRBJ2-1; TRBD1 is a possible D gene (5 bases). V was cut by 4 bases and J by 5 bases, with 15 bases left in between. Germline V gene sequence: CDR1 GTSNPN, CDR2 SVGIG (reference sequence). The CDR3 is 14 residues long. This CDR3 is CAWTRKGQNNEQFF. The CDR3 DNA follows: TGTGCCTGGACTCGGAAGGGGCAGAACAATGAGCAGTTCTTC. The whole variable domain, filled in from reference TRBV30 and TRBJ2-1, reads SQTIHQWPATLVQPVGSPLSLECTVEGTSNPNLYWYRQAAGRGLQLLFYSVGIGQISSEVPQNLSASRPQDRQFILSSKKLLLSDSGFYLCAWTRKGQNNEQFFGPGTRLTVL.